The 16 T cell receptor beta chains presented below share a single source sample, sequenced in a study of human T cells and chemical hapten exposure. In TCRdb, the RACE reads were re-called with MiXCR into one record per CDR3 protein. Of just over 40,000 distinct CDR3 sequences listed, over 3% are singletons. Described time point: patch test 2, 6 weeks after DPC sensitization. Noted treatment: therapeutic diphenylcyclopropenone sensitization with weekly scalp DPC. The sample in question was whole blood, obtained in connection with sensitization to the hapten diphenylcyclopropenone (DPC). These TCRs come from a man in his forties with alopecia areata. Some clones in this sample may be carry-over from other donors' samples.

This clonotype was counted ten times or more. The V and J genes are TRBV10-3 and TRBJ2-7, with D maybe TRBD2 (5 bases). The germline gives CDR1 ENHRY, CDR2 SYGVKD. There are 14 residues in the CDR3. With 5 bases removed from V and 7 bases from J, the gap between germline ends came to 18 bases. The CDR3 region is CAISKTGKQGEQYF. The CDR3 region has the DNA TGTGCCATCAGTAAGACGGGAAAGCAAGGGGAGCAGTACTTC.

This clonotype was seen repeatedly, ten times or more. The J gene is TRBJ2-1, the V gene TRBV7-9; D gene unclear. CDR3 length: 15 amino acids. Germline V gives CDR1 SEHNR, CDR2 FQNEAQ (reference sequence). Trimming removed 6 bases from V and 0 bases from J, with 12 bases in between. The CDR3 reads CASSPQRGSYNEQFF. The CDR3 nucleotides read TGTGCCAGCAGTCCCCAGCGAGGCTCCTACAATGAGCAGTTCTTC.

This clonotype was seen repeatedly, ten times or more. CDR3 protein: CASSGSLTSQPQHF. As DNA, the CDR3 is TGTGCCAGCAGTGGGTCCCTTACGAGTCAGCCCCAGCATTTT. V and J are TRBV6-2 or TRBV6-3 and TRBJ1-5; D unresolved. V dropped 5 bases and J dropped 6 bases, with 14 bases sitting between them. Germline V gene lookup returns CDR1 MNHEY and CDR2 SVGEGT. The CDR3 contains 14 residues.

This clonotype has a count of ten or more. The DNA for the CDR3 is TGTGCCAGCAGCGCTCGGGCAGGGCTAGCGGGAGAAACTGAGCAGTTCTTC. Translation gives CASSARAGLAGETEQFF. This chain uses TRBV13 with TRBJ2-1; TRBD2 aligns across 10 bases. Germline lookup yields CDR1 PRHDT and CDR2 FYEKMQ (reference sequence). This CDR3 comprises 17 residues. Trimming at V came to 5 bases and at J to 9 bases, leaving 16 bases not matched to a gene.

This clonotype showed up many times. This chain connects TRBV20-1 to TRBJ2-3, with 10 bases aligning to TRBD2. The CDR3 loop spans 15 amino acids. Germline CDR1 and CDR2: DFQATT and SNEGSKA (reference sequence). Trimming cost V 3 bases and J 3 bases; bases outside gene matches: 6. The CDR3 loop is CSASGTSGTTDTQYF. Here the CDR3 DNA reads TGCAGTGCTAGCGGTACTAGCGGGACAACAGATACGCAGTATTTT.

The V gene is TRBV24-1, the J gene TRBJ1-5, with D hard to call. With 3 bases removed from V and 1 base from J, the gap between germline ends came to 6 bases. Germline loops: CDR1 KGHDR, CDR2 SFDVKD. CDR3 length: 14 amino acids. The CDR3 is CATSDGRSNQPQHF. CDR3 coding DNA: TGTGCCACCAGTGATGGACGGAGCAATCAGCCCCAGCATTTT.

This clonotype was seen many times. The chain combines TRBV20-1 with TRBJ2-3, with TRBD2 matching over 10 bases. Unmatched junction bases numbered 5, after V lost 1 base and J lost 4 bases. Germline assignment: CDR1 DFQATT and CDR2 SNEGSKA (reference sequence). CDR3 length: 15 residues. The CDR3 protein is CSARVVAGGPDTQYF. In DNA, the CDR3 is TGCAGTGCTAGAGTGGTAGCGGGAGGTCCAGATACGCAGTATTTT.

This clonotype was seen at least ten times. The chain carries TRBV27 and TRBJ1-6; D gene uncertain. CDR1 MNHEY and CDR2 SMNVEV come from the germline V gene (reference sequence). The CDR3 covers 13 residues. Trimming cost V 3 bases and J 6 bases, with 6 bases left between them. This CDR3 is CASSFGFNSPLHF. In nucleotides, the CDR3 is TGTGCCAGCAGTTTCGGCTTTAATTCACCCCTCCACTTT.

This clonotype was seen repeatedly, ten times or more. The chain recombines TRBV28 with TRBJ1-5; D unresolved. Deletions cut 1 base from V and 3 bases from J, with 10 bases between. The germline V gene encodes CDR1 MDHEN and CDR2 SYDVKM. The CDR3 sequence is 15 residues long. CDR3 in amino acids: CASSLLGGNNQPQHF. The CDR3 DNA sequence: TGTGCCAGCAGTTTATTGGGAGGAAACAATCAGCCCCAGCATTTT.

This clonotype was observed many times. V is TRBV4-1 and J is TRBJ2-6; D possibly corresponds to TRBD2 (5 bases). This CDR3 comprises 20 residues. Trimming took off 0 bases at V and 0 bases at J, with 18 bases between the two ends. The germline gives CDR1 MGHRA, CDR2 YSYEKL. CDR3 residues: CASSQEYEGTRISGANVLTF. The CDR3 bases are TGCGCCAGCAGCCAAGAGTACGAGGGAACAAGGATCTCTGGGGCCAACGTCCTGACTTTC.

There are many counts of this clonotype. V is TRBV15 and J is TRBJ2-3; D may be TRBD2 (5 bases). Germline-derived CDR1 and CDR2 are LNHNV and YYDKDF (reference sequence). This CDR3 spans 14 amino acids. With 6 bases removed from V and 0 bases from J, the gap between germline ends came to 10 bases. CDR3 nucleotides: TGTGCCACCAGTCGGGGTTCTAGCACAGATACGCAGTATTTT. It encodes CATSRGSSTDTQYF.

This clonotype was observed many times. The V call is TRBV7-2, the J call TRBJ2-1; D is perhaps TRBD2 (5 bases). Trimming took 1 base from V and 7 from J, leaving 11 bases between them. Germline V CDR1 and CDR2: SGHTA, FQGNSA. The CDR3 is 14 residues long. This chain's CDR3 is CASSLVRSGNEQFF. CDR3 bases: TGTGCCAGCAGCTTAGTGAGATCGGGGAATGAGCAGTTCTTC. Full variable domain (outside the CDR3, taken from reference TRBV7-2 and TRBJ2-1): GAGVSQSPSNKVTEKGKDVELRCDPISGHTALYWYRQSLGQGLEFLIYFQGNSAPDKSGLPSDRFSAERTGGSVSTLTIQRTQQEDSAVYLCASSLVRSGNEQFFGPGTRLTVL.

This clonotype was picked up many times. The CDR3 is CASSLDLVTGELFF. CDR3 DNA: TGTGCCAGCAGTTTGGACCTGGTCACCGGGGAGCTGTTTTTT. The chain combines TRBV28 with TRBJ2-2, with D uncertain. CDR1 MDHEN and CDR2 SYDVKM come from the germline V gene. V was cut by 3 bases and J by 4 bases, with 9 bases left in between. The CDR3 is 14 amino acids.

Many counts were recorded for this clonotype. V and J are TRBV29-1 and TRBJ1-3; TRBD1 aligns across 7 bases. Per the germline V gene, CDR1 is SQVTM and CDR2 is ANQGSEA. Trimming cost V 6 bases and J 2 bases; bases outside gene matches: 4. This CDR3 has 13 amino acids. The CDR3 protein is CSVLQGTGNTIYF. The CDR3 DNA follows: TGCAGCGTACTACAGGGGACTGGAAACACCATATATTTT.

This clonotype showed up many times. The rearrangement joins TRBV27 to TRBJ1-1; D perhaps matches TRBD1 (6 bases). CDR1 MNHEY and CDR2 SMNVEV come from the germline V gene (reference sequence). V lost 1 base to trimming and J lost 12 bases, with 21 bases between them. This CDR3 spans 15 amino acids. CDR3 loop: CASSLLGQALTGTFF. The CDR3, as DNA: TGTGCCAGCAGTTTATTGGGACAAGCCCTGACTGGGACTTTCTTT.

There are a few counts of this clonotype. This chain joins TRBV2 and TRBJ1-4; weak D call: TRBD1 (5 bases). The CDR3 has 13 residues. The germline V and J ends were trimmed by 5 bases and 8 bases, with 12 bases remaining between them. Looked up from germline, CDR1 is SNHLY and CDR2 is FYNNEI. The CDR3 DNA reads TGTGCCAGCAGTTCGGGGACTTGGGAAAAACTGTTTTTT. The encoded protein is CASSSGTWEKLFF.